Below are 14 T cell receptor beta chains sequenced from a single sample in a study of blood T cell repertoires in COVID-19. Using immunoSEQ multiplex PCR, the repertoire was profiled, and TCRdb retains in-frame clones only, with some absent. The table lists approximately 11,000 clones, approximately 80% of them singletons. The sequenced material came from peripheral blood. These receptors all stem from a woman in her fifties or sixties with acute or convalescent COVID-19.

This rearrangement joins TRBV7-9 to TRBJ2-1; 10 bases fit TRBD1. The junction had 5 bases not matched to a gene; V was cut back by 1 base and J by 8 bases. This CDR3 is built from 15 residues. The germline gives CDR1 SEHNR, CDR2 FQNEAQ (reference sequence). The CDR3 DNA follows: TGTGCCAGCAGCTTAGGACAGGGGGCGATCGATGAGCAGTTCTTC. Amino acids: CASSLGQGAIDEQFF.

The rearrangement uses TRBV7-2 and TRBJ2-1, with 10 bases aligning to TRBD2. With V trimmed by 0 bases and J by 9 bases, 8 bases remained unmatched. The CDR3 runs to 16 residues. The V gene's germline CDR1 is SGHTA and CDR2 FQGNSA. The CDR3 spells CASSLAAASGGGEQFF. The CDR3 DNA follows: TGTGCCAGCAGCTTAGCCGCGGCTAGCGGGGGAGGTGAGCAGTTCTTC.

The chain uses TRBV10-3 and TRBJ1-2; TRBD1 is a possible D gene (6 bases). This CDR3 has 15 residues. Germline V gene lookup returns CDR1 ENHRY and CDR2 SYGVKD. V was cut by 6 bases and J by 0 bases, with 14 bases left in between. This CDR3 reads CAISFTGTTNYGYTF. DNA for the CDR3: TGTGCCATCAGCTTCACCGGGACAACTAACTATGGCTACACCTTC.

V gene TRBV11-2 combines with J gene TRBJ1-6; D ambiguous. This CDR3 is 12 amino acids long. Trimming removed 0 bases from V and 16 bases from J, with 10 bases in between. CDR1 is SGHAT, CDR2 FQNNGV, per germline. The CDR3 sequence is CASSLDLTRLHF. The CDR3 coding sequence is TGTGCCAGCAGCTTAGACCTGACTAGACTCCACTTT.

The CDR3 region has the DNA TGCGCCAGCAGCCTTAGCGGGGGTTCCTACAATGAGCAGTTCTTC. Translating gives CASSLSGGSYNEQFF. The V call is TRBV5-1, the J call TRBJ2-1; TRBD2 agrees at 9 bases. CDR3 length: 15 amino acids. CDR1 SGHRS and CDR2 YFSETQ come from the germline V gene. V shed 4 bases, J shed 1 base, and the junction held 3 bases outside the gene matches.

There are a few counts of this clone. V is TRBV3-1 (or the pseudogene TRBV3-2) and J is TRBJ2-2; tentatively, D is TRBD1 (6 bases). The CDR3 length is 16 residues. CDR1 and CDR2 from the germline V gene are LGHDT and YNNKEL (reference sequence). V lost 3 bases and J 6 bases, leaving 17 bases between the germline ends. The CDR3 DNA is TGTGCCAGCAGCCACACCATTACAGGGATCTCCGGGGAGCTGTTTTTT. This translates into CASSHTITGISGELFF.

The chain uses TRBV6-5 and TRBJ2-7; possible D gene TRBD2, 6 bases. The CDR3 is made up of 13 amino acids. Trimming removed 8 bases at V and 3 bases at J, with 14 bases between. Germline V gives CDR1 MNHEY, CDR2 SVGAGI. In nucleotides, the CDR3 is TGTGCCAGCGGGAGGTCGGCCCGCTACGAGCAGTACTTC. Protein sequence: CASGRSARYEQYF.

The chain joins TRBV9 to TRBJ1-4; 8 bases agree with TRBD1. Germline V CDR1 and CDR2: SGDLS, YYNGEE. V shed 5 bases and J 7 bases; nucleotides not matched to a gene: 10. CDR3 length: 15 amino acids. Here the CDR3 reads CASSPRTGTFEKLFF. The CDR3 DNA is TGTGCCAGCAGTCCAAGGACAGGGACGTTTGAAAAACTGTTTTTT.

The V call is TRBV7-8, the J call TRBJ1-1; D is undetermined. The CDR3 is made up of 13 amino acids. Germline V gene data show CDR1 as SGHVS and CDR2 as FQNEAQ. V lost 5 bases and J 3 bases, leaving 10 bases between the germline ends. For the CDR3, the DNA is TGTGCCAGCAGCCAACAACGGGACACTGAAGCTTTCTTT. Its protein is CASSQQRDTEAFF.

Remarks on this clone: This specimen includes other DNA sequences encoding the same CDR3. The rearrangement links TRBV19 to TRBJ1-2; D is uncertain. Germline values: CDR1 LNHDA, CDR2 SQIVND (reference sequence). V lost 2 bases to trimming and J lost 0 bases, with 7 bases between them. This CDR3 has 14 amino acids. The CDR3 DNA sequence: TGTGCCAGTAGTATAACCGGGGCTAACTATGGCTACACCTTC. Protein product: CASSITGANYGYTF.

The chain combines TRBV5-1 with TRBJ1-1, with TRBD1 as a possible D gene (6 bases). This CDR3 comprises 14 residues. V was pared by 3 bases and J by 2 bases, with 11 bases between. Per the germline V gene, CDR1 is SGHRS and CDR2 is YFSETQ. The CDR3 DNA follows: TGCGCCAGCAGCTACGGGACAACCAACACTGAAGCTTTCTTT. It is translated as CASSYGTTNTEAFF.

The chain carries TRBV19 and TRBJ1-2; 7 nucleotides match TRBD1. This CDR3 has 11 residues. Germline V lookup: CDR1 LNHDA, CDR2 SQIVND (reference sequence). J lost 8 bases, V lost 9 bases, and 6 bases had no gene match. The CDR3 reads CASTTGIGYTF. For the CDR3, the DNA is TGTGCCAGCACGACAGGGATCGGCTACACCTTC.

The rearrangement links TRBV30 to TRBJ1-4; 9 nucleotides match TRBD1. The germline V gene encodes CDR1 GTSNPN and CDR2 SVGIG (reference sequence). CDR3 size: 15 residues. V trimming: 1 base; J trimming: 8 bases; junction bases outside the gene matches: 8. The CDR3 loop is CAWSGDREDEEKLFF. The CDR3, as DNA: TGTGCCTGGAGTGGGGACAGGGAAGATGAGGAAAAACTGTTTTTT.

Written as DNA, the CDR3 is TGCGCCAGCAGCCATCACACTAGCGGGGGGATGAATGAGCAGTTCTTC. Encoded protein: CASSHHTSGGMNEQFF. The chain links TRBV4-1 to TRBJ2-1; the match to TRBD2 covers 12 bases. CDR1 and CDR2 (germline): MGHRA, YSYEKL. The J segment lost 7 bases and the V segment lost 3 bases, leaving 7 bases of the junction unmatched. The CDR3 contains 16 residues.